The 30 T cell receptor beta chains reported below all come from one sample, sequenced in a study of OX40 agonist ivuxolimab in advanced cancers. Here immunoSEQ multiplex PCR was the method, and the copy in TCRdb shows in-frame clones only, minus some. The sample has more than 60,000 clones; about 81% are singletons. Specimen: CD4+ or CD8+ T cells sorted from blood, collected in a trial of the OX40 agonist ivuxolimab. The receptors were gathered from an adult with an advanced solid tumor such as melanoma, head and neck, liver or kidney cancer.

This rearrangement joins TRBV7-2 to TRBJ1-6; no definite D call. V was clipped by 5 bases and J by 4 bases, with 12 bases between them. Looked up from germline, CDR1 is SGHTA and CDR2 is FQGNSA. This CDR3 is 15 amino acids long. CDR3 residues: CASSQQIVYNSPLHF. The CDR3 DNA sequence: TGTGCCAGCAGCCAACAGATCGTTTATAATTCACCCCTCCACTTT.

CDR3 in DNA: TGTGCCAGCAGCCGAGGGGGGACGGCGAACACTGAAGCTTTCTTT. Translation gives CASSRGGTANTEAFF. The chain joins TRBV7-9 to TRBJ1-1, with a tentative D call TRBD1 (6 bases). In germline, CDR1 is SEHNR, CDR2 FQNEAQ (reference sequence). The CDR3 has 15 residues. V lost 5 bases and J 1 base, leaving 14 bases between the germline ends.

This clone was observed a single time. The CDR3 reads CASSRLAVPTDTQYF. CDR3 nucleotides: TGTGCCAGCAGCAGACTAGCGGTACCCACAGATACGCAGTATTTT. The J gene is TRBJ2-3, the V gene TRBV2, with 9 nucleotides matching TRBD2. Trimming at V came to 6 bases and at J to 2 bases, leaving 6 bases not matched to a gene. CDR1 and CDR2 (germline): SNHLY, FYNNEI. CDR3 length: 15 amino acids.

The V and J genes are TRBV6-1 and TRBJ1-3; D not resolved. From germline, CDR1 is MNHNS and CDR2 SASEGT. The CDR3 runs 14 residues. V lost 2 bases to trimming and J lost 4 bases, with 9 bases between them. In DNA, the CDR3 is TGTGCCAGCAGTGAACAATGGTCCGGAAACACCATATATTTT. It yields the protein CASSEQWSGNTIYF.

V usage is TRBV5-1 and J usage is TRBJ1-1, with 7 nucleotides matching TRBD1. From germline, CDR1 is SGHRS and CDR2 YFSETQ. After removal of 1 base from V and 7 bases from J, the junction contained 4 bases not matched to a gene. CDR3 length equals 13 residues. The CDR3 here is CASSLLGGDEAFF. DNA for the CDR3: TGCGCCAGCAGCTTGTTAGGGGGCGATGAAGCTTTCTTT.

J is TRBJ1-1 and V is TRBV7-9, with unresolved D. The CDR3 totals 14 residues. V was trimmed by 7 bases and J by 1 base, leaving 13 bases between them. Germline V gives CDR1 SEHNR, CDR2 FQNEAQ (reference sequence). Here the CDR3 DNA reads TGTGCCAGCAACAAGTGGGATAGGAACACTGAAGCTTTCTTT. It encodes CASNKWDRNTEAFF.

CDR3 bases: TGTGCCAGCCCTAGCGGGAGGGCCACCCCTGAGAGGTACGAGCAGTACTTC. Protein sequence: CASPSGRATPERYEQYF. This sequence joins TRBV7-7 and TRBJ2-7, with TRBD2 matching 12 bases. V lost 8 bases to trimming and J lost 4 bases; unmatched junction nucleotides: 15. CDR1 is SSHAT and CDR2 is FNYEAQ in the germline V gene (reference sequence). The CDR3 extends over 17 amino acids.

The CDR3 region is CSAYGTRENEQFF. For the CDR3, the DNA is TGCAGCGCGTACGGGACTAGAGAGAATGAGCAGTTCTTC. This rearrangement joins TRBV29-1 to TRBJ2-1; 8 bases are a match to TRBD2. V lost 7 bases, J lost 7 bases, and 9 bases stayed unmatched. The CDR3 extends over 13 amino acids. Germline V CDR1 and CDR2: SQVTM, ANQGSEA.

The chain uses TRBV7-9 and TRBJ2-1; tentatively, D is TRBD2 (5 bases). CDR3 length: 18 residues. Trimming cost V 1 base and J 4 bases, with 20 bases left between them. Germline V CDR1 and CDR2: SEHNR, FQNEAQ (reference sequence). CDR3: CASSLGITLGVGYNEQFF. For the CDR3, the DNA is TGTGCCAGCAGCTTAGGTATCACGTTGGGAGTGGGGTACAATGAGCAGTTCTTC.

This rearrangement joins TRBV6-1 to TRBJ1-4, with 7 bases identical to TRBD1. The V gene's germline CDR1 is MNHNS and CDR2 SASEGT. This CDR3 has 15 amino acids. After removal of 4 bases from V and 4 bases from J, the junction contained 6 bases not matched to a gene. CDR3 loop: CASSVSQGFNEKLFF. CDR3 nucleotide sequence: TGTGCCAGCAGTGTTTCACAGGGGTTTAATGAAAAACTGTTTTTT.

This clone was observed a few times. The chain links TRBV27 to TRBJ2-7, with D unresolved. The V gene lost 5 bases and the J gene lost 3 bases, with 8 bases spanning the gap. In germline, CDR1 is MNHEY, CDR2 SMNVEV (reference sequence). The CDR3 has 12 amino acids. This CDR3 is CASSGQRYEQYF. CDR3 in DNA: TGTGCCAGCAGTGGCCAGCGCTACGAGCAGTACTTC.

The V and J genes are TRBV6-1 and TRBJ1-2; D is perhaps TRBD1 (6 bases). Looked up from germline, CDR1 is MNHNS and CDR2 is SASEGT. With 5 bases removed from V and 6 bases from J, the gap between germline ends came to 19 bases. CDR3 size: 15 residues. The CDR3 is CASSPRTAQGDGYTF. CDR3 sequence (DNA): TGTGCCAGCAGTCCCCGGACAGCCCAAGGCGATGGCTACACCTTC.

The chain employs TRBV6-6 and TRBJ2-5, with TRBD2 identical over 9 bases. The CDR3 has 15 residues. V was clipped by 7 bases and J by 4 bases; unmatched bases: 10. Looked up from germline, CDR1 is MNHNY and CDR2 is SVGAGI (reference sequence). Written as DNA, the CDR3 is TGTGCCAGCAAATTCGCGGGGGGGCCCCGAGAGACCCAGTACTTC. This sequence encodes CASKFAGGPRETQYF.

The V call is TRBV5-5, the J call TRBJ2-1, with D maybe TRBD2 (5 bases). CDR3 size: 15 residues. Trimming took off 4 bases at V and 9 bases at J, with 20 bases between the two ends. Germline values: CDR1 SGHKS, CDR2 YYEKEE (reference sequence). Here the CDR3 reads CASSANVEGWGEQFF. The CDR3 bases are TGTGCCAGCAGCGCGAACGTTGAGGGCTGGGGTGAGCAGTTCTTC.

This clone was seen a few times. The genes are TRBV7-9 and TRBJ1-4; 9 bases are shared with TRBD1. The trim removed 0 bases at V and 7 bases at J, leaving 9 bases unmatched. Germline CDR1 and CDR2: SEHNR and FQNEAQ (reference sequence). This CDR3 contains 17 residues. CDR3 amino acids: CASSLAYLGQGSEKLFF. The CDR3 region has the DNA TGTGCCAGCAGCTTAGCGTACCTTGGACAGGGGTCTGAAAAACTGTTTTTT. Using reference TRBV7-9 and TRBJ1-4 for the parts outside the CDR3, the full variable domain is DTGVSQNPRHKITKRGQNVTFRCDPISEHNRLYWYRQTLGQGPEFLTYFQNEAQLEKSRLLSDRFSAERPKGSFSTLEIQRTEQGDSAMYLCASSLAYLGQGSEKLFFGSGTQLSVL.

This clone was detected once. CDR3 sequence reads: CASSLTGPPNPETQYF. CDR3 sequence (DNA): TGTGCCAGCAGTTTAACGGGTCCCCCAAATCCTGAGACCCAGTACTTC. The rearrangement links TRBV27 to TRBJ2-5; no definite D call. Germline loops: CDR1 MNHEY, CDR2 SMNVEV (reference sequence). V was cut by 2 bases and J by 5 bases, with 18 bases left in between. This CDR3 has 16 residues.

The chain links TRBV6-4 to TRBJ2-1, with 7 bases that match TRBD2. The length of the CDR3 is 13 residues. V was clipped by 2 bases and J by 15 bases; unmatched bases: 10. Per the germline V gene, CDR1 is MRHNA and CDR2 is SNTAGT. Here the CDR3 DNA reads TGTGCCAGCAGTGACGTGCTTAGCGGGCGAAGGTTCTTC. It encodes CASSDVLSGRRFF.

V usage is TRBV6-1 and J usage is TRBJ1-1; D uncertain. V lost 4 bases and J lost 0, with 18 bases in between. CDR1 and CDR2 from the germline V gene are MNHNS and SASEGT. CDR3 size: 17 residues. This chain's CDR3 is CASSAIPNGYMNTEAFF. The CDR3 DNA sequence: TGTGCCAGCAGTGCGATCCCAAACGGTTACATGAACACTGAAGCTTTCTTT.

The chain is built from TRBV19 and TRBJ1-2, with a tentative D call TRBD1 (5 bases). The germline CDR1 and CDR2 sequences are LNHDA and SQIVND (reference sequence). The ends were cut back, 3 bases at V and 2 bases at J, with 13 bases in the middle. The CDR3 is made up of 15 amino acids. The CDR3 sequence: CASSIIAGFNYGYTF. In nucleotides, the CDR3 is TGTGCCAGTAGTATTATCGCAGGGTTCAACTATGGCTACACCTTC.

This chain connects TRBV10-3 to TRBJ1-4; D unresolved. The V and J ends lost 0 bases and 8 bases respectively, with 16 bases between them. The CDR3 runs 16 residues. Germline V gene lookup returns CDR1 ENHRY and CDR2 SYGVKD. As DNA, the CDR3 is TGTGCCATCAGTGAGTCTGGAGGATTGGGTAGGGAAAAACTGTTTTTT. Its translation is CAISESGGLGREKLFF.

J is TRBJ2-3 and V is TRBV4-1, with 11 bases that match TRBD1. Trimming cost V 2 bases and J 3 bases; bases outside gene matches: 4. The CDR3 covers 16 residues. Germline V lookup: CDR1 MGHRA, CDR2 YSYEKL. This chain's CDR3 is CASSQSGTGGTDTQYF. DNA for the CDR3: TGCGCCAGCAGCCAATCCGGGACAGGGGGTACAGATACGCAGTATTTT.

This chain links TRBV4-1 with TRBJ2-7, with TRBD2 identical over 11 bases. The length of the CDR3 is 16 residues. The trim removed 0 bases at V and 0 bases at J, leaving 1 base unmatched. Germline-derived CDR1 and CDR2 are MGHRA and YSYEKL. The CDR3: CASSQELAGGSYEQYF. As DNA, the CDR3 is TGCGCCAGCAGCCAAGAGCTAGCGGGAGGCTCCTACGAGCAGTACTTC.

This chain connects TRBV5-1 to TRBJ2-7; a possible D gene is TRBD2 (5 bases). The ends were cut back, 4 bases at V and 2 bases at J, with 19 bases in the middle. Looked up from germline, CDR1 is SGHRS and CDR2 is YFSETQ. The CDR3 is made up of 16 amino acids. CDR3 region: CASSPSPSPTTYEQYF. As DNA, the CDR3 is TGCGCCAGCAGCCCTAGCCCGAGCCCCACCACCTACGAGCAGTACTTC.

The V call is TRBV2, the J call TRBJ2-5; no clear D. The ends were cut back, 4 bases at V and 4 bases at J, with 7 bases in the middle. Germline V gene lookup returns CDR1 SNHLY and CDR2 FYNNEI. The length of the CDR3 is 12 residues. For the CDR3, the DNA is TGTGCCAGCAGTGTCTTGAGAGAGACCCAGTACTTC. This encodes CASSVLRETQYF.

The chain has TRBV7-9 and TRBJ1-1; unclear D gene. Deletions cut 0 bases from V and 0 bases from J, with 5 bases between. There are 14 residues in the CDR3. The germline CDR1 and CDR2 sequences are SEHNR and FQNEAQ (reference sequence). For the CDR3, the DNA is TGTGCCAGCAGCTTAGCGCCTTTGAACACTGAAGCTTTCTTT. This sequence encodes CASSLAPLNTEAFF.

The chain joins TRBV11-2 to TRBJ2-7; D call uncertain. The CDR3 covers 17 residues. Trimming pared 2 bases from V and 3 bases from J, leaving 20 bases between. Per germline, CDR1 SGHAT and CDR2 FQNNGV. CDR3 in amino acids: CASSLTQSLYLNYEQYF. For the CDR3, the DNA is TGTGCCAGCAGCTTAACACAGAGCCTGTACCTTAACTACGAGCAGTACTTC.

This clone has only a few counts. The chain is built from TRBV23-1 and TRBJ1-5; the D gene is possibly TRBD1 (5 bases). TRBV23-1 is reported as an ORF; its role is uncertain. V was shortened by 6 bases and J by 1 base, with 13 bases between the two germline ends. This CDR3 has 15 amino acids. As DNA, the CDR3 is TGCGCCAGCAGCCAAGATTGGGACAGCAATCAGCCCCAGCATTTT. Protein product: CASSQDWDSNQPQHF.

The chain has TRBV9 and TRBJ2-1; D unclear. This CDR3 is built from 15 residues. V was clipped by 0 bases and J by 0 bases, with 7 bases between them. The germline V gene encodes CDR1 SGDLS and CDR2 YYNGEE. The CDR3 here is CASSVVVSSYNEQFF. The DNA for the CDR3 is TGTGCCAGCAGCGTAGTTGTCAGCTCCTACAATGAGCAGTTCTTC.

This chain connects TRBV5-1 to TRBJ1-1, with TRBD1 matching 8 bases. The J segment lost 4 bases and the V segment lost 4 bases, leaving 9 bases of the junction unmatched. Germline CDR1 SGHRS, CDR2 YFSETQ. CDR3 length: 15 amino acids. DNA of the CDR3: TGCGCCAGCAGCCTACAGGGGGGGCAGAGCACTGAAGCTTTCTTT. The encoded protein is CASSLQGGQSTEAFF.

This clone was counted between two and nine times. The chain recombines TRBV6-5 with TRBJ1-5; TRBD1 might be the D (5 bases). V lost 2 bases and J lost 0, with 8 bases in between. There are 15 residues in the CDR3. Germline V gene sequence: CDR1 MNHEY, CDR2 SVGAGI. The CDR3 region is CASSYLTGSNQPQHF. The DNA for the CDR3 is TGTGCCAGCAGTTACCTAACAGGTAGCAATCAGCCCCAGCATTTT.